This TCR beta chain was identified during a study of a mutant IDH1 vaccine in newly diagnosed glioma. Across the study: Treated patients had a mean age of around 40 years and a 62.5% male, around 38% female split. Earlier therapy was either radiotherapy, temozolomide, or both, and most got both.

Trimming left V 11 bases short and J 0 bases short, with 11 bases between. The V gene's germline CDR1 is SNHLY and CDR2 FYNNEI. The CDR3 length is 13 residues. Sequenced by immunoSEQ multiplex PCR; TCRdb stores in-frame clones only, minus some. The sample comprises 60,000 to 85,000 clones, more than 65% of which are singletons, and around 8.4% rests with the top ten. Noted time point: baseline, week 1 (first vaccination visit). This sample's treatment: pre-vaccination baseline after standard-of-care therapy. New WHO grade 3 or 4 astrocytomas that were IDH1-mutant and ATRX-lost occurred in the donors. The origin of this receptor is a man aged 50-60 years with glioma. The J gene is TRBJ2-1, the V gene TRBV2; D gene ambiguous. The input for sequencing was PBMCs, taken from a glioma patient treated with radiotherapy, temozolomide or both. The CDR3 region is CAGQAGSYNEQFF. DNA of the CDR3: TGTGCCGGGCAGGCCGGCTCCTACAATGAGCAGTTCTTC.